This TCR beta chain was observed in a study of OX40 agonist ivuxolimab in advanced cancers. About the study as a whole: Ivuxolimab was a fully human IgG2 agonistic monoclonal antibody targeting the costimulatory receptor OX40 (CD134). Partial responses occurred in three dose-escalation patients: two with cutaneous melanoma and one with hepatocellular carcinoma. In the dose-escalation cohort, 82.7% of patients were male, and the mean age was approximately 60 years, with a range of roughly 23 to 85. Intravenous ivuxolimab was administered to patients every 2 weeks at six dose levels: 0.01, 0.1, 0.3, 1.5, 3 and 10 mg/kg. The monotherapy dose-escalation portion (N ≈ 52 patients) of the phase I ivuxolimab trial is reported in the paper. Peripheral TCRbeta sequencing was intended to test whether TCR sequence diversity was altered and clonal T-cell expansion was caused by ivuxolimab. Prior anti-PD-1, anti-PD-L1 or anti-CTLA-4 therapy was permitted, and 40% of dose-escalation patients had received checkpoint inhibitors. Of the approximately 54 dose-escalation patients, hepatocellular carcinoma was present in about 20, melanoma in around 15, renal cell carcinoma in 9 and head and neck cancer in 9.

For sequencing of the TCRbeta CDR3 region, genomic DNA was extracted from the sorted cells. The immunoSEQ Assay was used to sequence the TCRbeta CDR3 regions. TCRdb re-hosts the immuneACCESS table, in-frame sequences only. Its copies lack some clones; in the studies checked, an unresolved V gene accounts for under half of them, and the cause for the rest is not known. For this sample the table gives 55,000 to 65,000 clones, of which around 85% were detected only once. In total, the top ten clones hold 4% of the sample. About this clone: Its antigen is still unknown. Base qualities are missing; no much larger clone stands one base away.

The CDR3 runs 14 amino acids, cysteine and phenylalanine included. The entry retains the CDR3 DNA only, 42 bases that are in frame from base 1. CDR1 and CDR2, per the germline V gene, are SGHTA and FQGNSA. At the junction V is shortened by 5 bases and J by 2 bases, with 12 bases in between. Patients with a history of autoimmune disease or receiving systemic immunosuppression were excluded from the trial. Peripheral blood for TCR sequencing was collected from all dose cohorts at baseline, on cycle 4 day 1, and on cycle 7 day 1. The samples were taken from a phase I, first-in-human, multicenter, open-label dose-escalation trial of ivuxolimab. Adults with locally advanced or metastatic melanoma, renal cell, hepatocellular, or head and neck squamous cell carcinoma were enrolled in the trial. Before TCR sequencing, CD4+ T cells and CD8+ T cells from peripheral blood were sorted into separate populations.

The paper's findings and limits, for the study overall: The antigen specificity of the clonally expanded peripheral T cells was not determined. In the 0.1-3.0 mg/kg groups, partial responders were among the patients with the lowest normalized peripheral clonal expansion, particularly in CD8+ T cells. On average, CD8+ T cells showed more expanded clones than CD4+ T cells after ivuxolimab. Low levels of normalized T-cell clonal expansion were also seen in some nonresponding patients. At doses of 0.1 to 3.0 mg/kg, clonal expansion of both CD4+ and CD8+ blood T cells was observed from baseline to week 6.

The sequence was collected from an adult with an advanced solid tumor such as melanoma, head and neck, liver or kidney cancer. The chain is encoded by TRBV7-2 joined to TRBJ2-5; the best D guess is TRBD2, with 5 bases matching. The sequencing here drew on CD4+ or CD8+ T cells sorted from blood, taken in a trial of the OX40 agonist ivuxolimab. The DNA sequence reads TGTGCCAGCAGCCCGGCCGGGGAGCAAGAGACCCAGTACTTC. This codes for CASSPAGEQETQYF.